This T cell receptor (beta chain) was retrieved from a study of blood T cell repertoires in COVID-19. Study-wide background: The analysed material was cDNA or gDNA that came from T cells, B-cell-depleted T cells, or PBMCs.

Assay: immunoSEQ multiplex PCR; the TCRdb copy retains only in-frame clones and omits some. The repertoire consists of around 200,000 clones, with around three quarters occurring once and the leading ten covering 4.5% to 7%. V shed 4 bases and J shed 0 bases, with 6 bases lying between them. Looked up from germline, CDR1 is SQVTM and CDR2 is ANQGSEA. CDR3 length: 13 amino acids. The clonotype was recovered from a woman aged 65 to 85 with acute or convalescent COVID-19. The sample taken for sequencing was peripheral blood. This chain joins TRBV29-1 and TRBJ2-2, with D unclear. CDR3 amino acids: CSVGSANTGELFF. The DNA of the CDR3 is TGCAGCGTTGGGTCAGCGAACACCGGGGAGCTGTTTTTT.